Each of the 25 T cell receptor beta chains below was sequenced from the same sample in a study of blood T cells in healthy people across ages. Sample-barcoded 5' priming and a J-beta primer mix drove a second PCR of about 6 to 12 cycles. TCRdb reprocessed the 5' RACE reads with MiXCR, giving one entry per CDR3 protein. The data show roughly 730,000 distinct CDR3 sequences, about 56% seen once. Sequencing used blood. The receptors originated from a man aged 40-50 years in good health.

This clonotype was observed a handful of times. CDR3 amino acids: CASSLWDSGHNEQFF. The CDR3 DNA reads TGTGCCAGCAGCTTATGGGATAGCGGCCACAATGAGCAGTTCTTC. This chain uses TRBV7-3 with TRBJ2-1; D possibly corresponds to TRBD2 (6 bases). Trimming shortened V by 2 bases and J by 5 bases, and 13 bases separated the two germline ends. The CDR3 totals 15 residues. Germline CDR1 is SGHTA and CDR2 is FQGTGA.

In this sample, this clonotype turned up a few times. This chain links TRBV4-1 with TRBJ2-1; D possibly corresponds to TRBD2 (5 bases). CDR3 length: 16 residues. Between the trimmed V and J ends, which lost 9 bases and 2 bases, there was a span of 20 bases. Germline CDR1 reads MGHRA; CDR2 reads YSYEKL. In nucleotides, the CDR3 is TGCGCCAGTAGCAATACCGGTATAGCGACCTACAATGAGCAGTTCTTC. Translated: CASSNTGIATYNEQFF.

This chain connects TRBV9 to TRBJ2-3; D is unclear. Trimming shortened V by 0 bases and J by 1 base, and 6 bases separated the two germline ends. CDR1 is SGDLS and CDR2 is YYNGEE in the germline V gene. CDR3 length equals 14 residues. This chain's CDR3 is CASSVDPGTDTQYF. The CDR3 DNA reads TGTGCCAGCAGCGTAGATCCTGGCACAGATACGCAGTATTTT.

There are a few counts of this clonotype. The genes are TRBV7-9 and TRBJ1-1; D gene uncertain. Germline CDR1 SEHNR, CDR2 FQNEAQ (reference sequence). The CDR3 consists of 15 residues. V was trimmed by 5 bases and J by 6 bases, leaving 19 bases between them. CDR3 DNA sequence: TGTGCCAGCAGCAACTCCTGGGGATTTAGCGCTGAAGCTTTCTTT. It codes for CASSNSWGFSAEAFF.

The chain employs TRBV29-1 and TRBJ1-2; perhaps TRBD1 as D (5 bases). The V end was cut by 4 bases, the J end by 4 bases, with 13 bases between. Germline-derived CDR1 and CDR2 are SQVTM and ANQGSEA. This CDR3 region has 13 residues. In nucleotides, the CDR3 is TGCAGCGTTGGGACACCACACGGCTATGGCTACACCTTC. Translated: CSVGTPHGYGYTF.

The chain couples TRBV28 to TRBJ2-5; 7 bases agree with TRBD1. This CDR3 region has 18 residues. Germline assignment: CDR1 MDHEN and CDR2 SYDVKM. J gave up 5 bases and V 6 bases, and 21 bases lay outside the gene matches. The CDR3 spells CASSSIGTGVLRGETQYF. CDR3 in DNA: TGTGCCAGCAGCTCCATCGGCACAGGGGTCCTTAGGGGGGAGACCCAGTACTTC.

This clonotype was recorded only once. The CDR3 coding sequence is TGCGCCAGCAGCCAGCCCGGGACAGGGACATACAATGAGCAGTTCTTC. As protein: CASSQPGTGTYNEQFF. V gene TRBV4-1 combines with J gene TRBJ2-1, with 9 positions matching TRBD1. The CDR3 sequence is 16 residues long. Germline-derived CDR1 and CDR2 are MGHRA and YSYEKL. Germline trimming cut 3 bases from V and 4 bases from J; bases unmatched to any gene: 7.

The CDR3 here is CASSSSGTNNEQFF. CDR3 coding DNA: TGTGCCAGCAGTTCATCCGGGACGAACAATGAGCAGTTCTTC. V usage is TRBV12-3 or TRBV12-4 and J usage is TRBJ2-1; either TRBD1 or TRBD2 may supply D (5 bases each). CDR3 length: 14 amino acids. V lost 4 bases, J lost 5 bases, and 12 bases lay in between.

The CDR3 nucleotides are TGTGCCAGCAGCCAAGAAGGCCGCGGCGAGCAGTACTTC. It specifies CASSQEGRGEQYF. The chain is built from TRBV4-2 and TRBJ2-4; D gene ambiguous. The J call could be wrong; TRBJ2-7 is a better fit for the DNA end. Germline-derived CDR1 and CDR2 are LGHNA and YNFKEQ. The CDR3 totals 13 residues.

J is TRBJ2-1 and V is TRBV20-1; 8 nucleotides align to TRBD2. With V trimmed by 6 bases and J by 5 bases, 12 bases remained unmatched. This CDR3 contains 15 residues. CDR1 is DFQATT, CDR2 SNEGSKA, per germline (reference sequence). The CDR3 bases are TGCAGTGCAGGGCGGGGCGGGAGGTCGAACAATGAGCAGTTCTTC. This encodes CSAGRGGRSNNEQFF.

The V call is TRBV3-1, the J call TRBJ2-5, with D possibly matching TRBD2 (5 bases). V was cut by 3 bases and J by 4 bases, with 12 bases left in between. Germline V lookup: CDR1 LGHDT, CDR2 YNNKEL (reference sequence). This CDR3 has 14 amino acids. The CDR3 loop reads CASSQRTEGETQYF. The CDR3 DNA follows: TGTGCCAGCAGCCAGAGGACCGAGGGAGAGACCCAGTACTTC.

This chain's CDR3 is CASLADVMNTEAFF. In nucleotides, the CDR3 is TGTGCCAGTCTTGCCGACGTCATGAACACTGAAGCTTTCTTT. The chain joins TRBV12-3 or TRBV12-4 to TRBJ1-1, with D unclear. CDR3 length: 14 amino acids. Between the trimmed V and J ends, which lost 9 bases and 0 bases, there was a span of 14 bases.

This sequence joins TRBV29-1 and TRBJ2-5; 12 bases fit TRBD1. V lost 0 bases and J lost 11; bases outside the gene matches: 10. Germline assignment: CDR1 SQVTM and CDR2 ANQGSEA. The CDR3 length is 15 residues. CDR3 in DNA: TGCAGCGTTGAAGAAAAGGGACAGGGGGCGCGGGAGCAGTACTTC. Translation gives CSVEEKGQGAREQYF.

The chain links TRBV27 to TRBJ1-1; maybe TRBD1 (6 bases). The CDR3 loop spans 13 amino acids. V lost 4 bases and J lost 2, with 8 bases in between. Germline CDR1 is MNHEY and CDR2 is SMNVEV (reference sequence). The CDR3 sequence is CASSYRDNTEAFF. DNA of the CDR3: TGTGCCAGCAGTTACAGGGACAACACTGAAGCTTTCTTT.

The chain is built from TRBV5-5 and TRBJ2-5; unclear D gene. Between the trimmed V and J ends, which lost 0 bases and 6 bases, there was a span of 12 bases. This CDR3 has 14 amino acids. CDR1 and CDR2 (germline): SGHKS, YYEKEE (reference sequence). CDR3 in amino acids: CASSLAGRVKTQYF. CDR3 coding DNA: TGTGCCAGCAGCTTGGCCGGTAGGGTAAAGACCCAGTACTTC. Full variable domain (missing parts from reference TRBV5-5 and TRBJ2-5): DAGVTQSPTHLIKTRGQQVTLRCSPISGHKSVSWYQQVLGQGPQFIFQYYEKEERGRGNFPDRFSARQFPNYSSELNVNALLLGDSALYLCASSLAGRVKTQYFGPGTRLLVL.

This clonotype turned up a few times. The chain combines TRBV10-3 with TRBJ2-1; D gene uncertain. V was trimmed by 9 bases and J by 6 bases, leaving 12 bases between them. The germline V gene has CDR1 ENHRY and CDR2 SYGVKD. The CDR3 runs 12 residues. The CDR3 loop reads CAMGMGLNEQFF. The CDR3 region has the DNA TGTGCCATGGGTATGGGTCTCAATGAGCAGTTCTTC.

This chain joins TRBV5-1 and TRBJ2-7; TRBD1 matches 10 bases. Germline V CDR1 and CDR2: SGHRS, YFSETQ. V lost 3 bases, J lost 3 bases, and 3 bases stayed unmatched. The CDR3 runs to 14 residues. CDR3 in amino acids: CASSWGQGLYEQYF. DNA of the CDR3: TGCGCCAGCAGCTGGGGACAGGGGCTCTACGAGCAGTACTTC.

There are a few counts of this clonotype. This chain connects TRBV4-2 to TRBJ2-1, with D perhaps TRBD2 (6 bases). The germline CDR1 and CDR2 sequences are LGHNA and YNFKEQ. CDR3 length equals 15 residues. Trimming pared 3 bases from V and 7 bases from J, leaving 16 bases between. CDR3 sequence reads: CASSQGWEVTNEQFF. CDR3 DNA: TGTGCCAGCAGCCAGGGGTGGGAGGTAACGAATGAGCAGTTCTTC.

The chain joins TRBV28 to TRBJ2-1; 7 bases align to TRBD1. The V segment lost 4 bases and the J segment 2 bases; nucleotides outside the gene matches: 8. The germline V gene encodes CDR1 MDHEN and CDR2 SYDVKM. The CDR3 totals 16 residues. The CDR3 DNA is TGTGCCAGCAGTTCGCCCGGGCAGGGGGCCTACAATGAGCAGTTCTTC. Its translation is CASSSPGQGAYNEQFF. The entire variable domain, with the rest obtained from reference TRBV28 and TRBJ2-1, is as follows: DVKVTQSSRYLVKRTGEKVFLECVQDMDHENMFWYRQDPGLGLRLIYFSYDVKMKEKGDIPEGYSVSREKKERFSLILESASTNQTSMYLCASSSPGQGAYNEQFFGPGTRLTVL.

In its sample, this clonotype was seen a few times. This chain uses TRBV2 with TRBJ2-1, with TRBD1 as a possible D gene (6 bases). Per germline, CDR1 SNHLY and CDR2 FYNNEI. This CDR3 is built from 14 residues. Trimming took off 8 bases at V and 2 bases at J, with 13 bases between the two ends. CDR3 nucleotides: TGTGCCAGCTACGGGACACCTGCCTACAATGAGCAGTTCTTC. Protein product: CASYGTPAYNEQFF.

The genes are TRBV29-1 and TRBJ2-4; 9 bases match TRBD1. Judging by the DNA end, TRBJ2-7 fits better; the J call may be wrong. The germline V gene has CDR1 SQVTM and CDR2 ANQGSEA. This CDR3 has 14 residues. CDR3 amino acids: CSVEDRGTGYEQYF. CDR3 in DNA: TGCAGCGTTGAAGATCGAGGGACAGGGTACGAGCAGTACTTC.

For this clonotype: One end of the junction does not line up with germline, which may come from a read error. The CDR3 DNA reads TGTGCCAGCAGCTCGGACAGCCCAAGCTCCTGCGAGCAGTACTTC. Encoded protein: CASSSDSPSSCEQYF. The gene calls are TRBV5-5 and TRBJ2-7; TRBD1 is a possible D gene (6 bases). This CDR3 contains 15 residues. Germline V gene data show CDR1 as SGHKS and CDR2 as YYEKEE (reference sequence).

The chain has TRBV5-1 and TRBJ1-4; 8 positions agree with TRBD1. The CDR3 has 15 residues. V lost 0 bases and J lost 7; bases outside the gene matches: 5. Germline V gene lookup returns CDR1 SGHRS and CDR2 YFSETQ. The CDR3 DNA follows: TGCGCCAGCAGCTTGGCTCCAGGGGGCAGTGAAAAACTGTTTTTT. Protein: CASSLAPGGSEKLFF.

This clonotype was counted at least ten times. V is TRBV2 and J is TRBJ1-4; D perhaps matches TRBD1 (6 bases). CDR3 size: 13 residues. Germline CDR1 reads SNHLY; CDR2 reads FYNNEI. V lost 3 bases, J lost 8 bases, and 10 bases lay in between. CDR3 sequence reads: CASSERGEEKLFF. The CDR3, as DNA: TGTGCCAGCAGTGAGAGGGGGGAGGAAAAACTGTTTTTT.

CDR3 nucleotide sequence: TGTGCCAGCAGCGGAGACAGGGGAAACTATGGCTACACCTTC. It encodes CASSGDRGNYGYTF. V is TRBV5-6 and J is TRBJ1-2, with TRBD1 matching 8 bases. Germline CDR1 is SGHDT and CDR2 is YYEEEE. The CDR3 totals 14 residues. J gave up 2 bases and V 4 bases, and 4 bases lay outside the gene matches. The variable domain in full, completed from reference TRBV5-6 and TRBJ1-2, reads DAGVTQSPTHLIKTRGQQVTLRCSPKSGHDTVSWYQQALGQGPQFIFQYYEEEERQRGNFPDRFSGHQFPNYSSELNVNALLLGDSALYLCASSGDRGNYGYTFGSGTRLTVV.